This TCR beta chain was documented in a study of T cell clones after liver transplantation. Looking at the study overall: Post-transplant blood was tracked for graft-donor-reactive T cell clones identified in a pre-transplant mixed lymphocyte reaction. Pre-transplant mixed lymphocyte reactions yielded third-party-reactive TCRbeta sequences as comparators for graft-donor-reactive sequences. Study-wide points: In two subjects, few donor cells limited the measurable donor-reactive repertoire.

Produced via immunoSEQ multiplex PCR; TCRdb's table is partial and in-frame only. The table shows about 120,000 clones, with just over 90% occurring only once. Of note for this clone: Its cognate antigen is unknown.

The CDR3 extends over 16 amino acids. CDR1 and CDR2 from the germline V gene are MNHNS and SASEGT. Trimming at V came to 3 bases and at J to 5 bases, leaving 9 bases not matched to a gene. The receptor's source is a human patient who received a liver transplant. T cells may partly derive from the graft donor. The specimen comprised CD4+ T cells from blood, sampled 12 months after liver transplant. The rearrangement links TRBV6-1 to TRBJ2-5, with TRBD2 identical over 10 bases. The CDR3 loop is CASSDMVAGGGETQYF. CDR3 DNA sequence: TGTGCCAGCAGTGATATGGTAGCGGGAGGTGGTGAGACCCAGTACTTC.